Given below is one TCR beta chain in context. Trimming took 0 bases from V and 7 from J; bases not matched to a gene: 8. Looked up from germline, CDR1 is LGHNA and CDR2 is YNFKEQ. The length of the CDR3 is 16 residues. These data come from a study of cytomegalovirus exposure and HLA in healthy donors. Study as a whole: Within the Caucasian-associated ancestry cluster were around 81% of the approximately 370 genotyped donors.

The PCR contained 60 Vbeta and 13 Jbeta primers. Using immunoSEQ multiplex PCR, the repertoire was profiled, and TCRdb retains in-frame clones only, with some absent. Found here are about 110,000 clones, around four fifths of them singletons; the top ten hold roughly 1.5%. The sequence came from a man over 45 in good health and CMV-seronegative. The V call is TRBV4-2, the J call TRBJ2-1; 8 nucleotides align to TRBD2. Sample: PBMCs. The CDR3 sequence: CASSQDPGLDVNEQFF. The CDR3 DNA follows: TGTGCCAGCAGCCAAGATCCGGGACTAGATGTAAATGAGCAGTTCTTC.